The rows below give T cell receptor beta chains drawn from one sample of a study of OX40 agonist ivuxolimab in advanced cancers. Clones were read by immunoSEQ multiplex PCR, and TCRdb kept only the in-frame ones, dropping some. The sample contains tens of thousands of clones, approximately 86% of which appear only once. Here the sequenced sample was CD4+ or CD8+ T cells sorted from blood, taken in a trial of the OX40 agonist ivuxolimab. These receptors were collected from an adult with an advanced solid tumor such as melanoma, head and neck, liver or kidney cancer. Both conserved end residues are part of each CDR3.

CDR3 | J | V
CASSDLQETQYF | TRBJ2-5 | TRBV9
CASSWRWGRGATYEQYF | TRBJ2-7 | TRBV5-6
CASSHWTLSYEQYF | TRBJ2-7 | TRBV14
CASSGLAGASSPGANVLTF | TRBJ2-6 | TRBV5-4
CASGSGSGNTIYF | TRBJ1-3 | TRBV9
CASSTGQGGYGYTF | TRBJ1-2 | TRBV6-5
CASSLTGRNEQFF | TRBJ2-1 | TRBV7-3
CASTSRRGYTDTQYF | TRBJ2-3 | TRBV28
CASSSTSYEQYF | TRBJ2-7 | TRBV7-6
CASSLGLGLSDTQYF | TRBJ2-3 | TRBV11-2
CASSLAGWDTEAFF | TRBJ1-1 | TRBV5-4
CASSVEEGGRETQYF | TRBJ2-5 | TRBV9
CASSPTSPGQGGSTEAFF | TRBJ1-1 | TRBV18
CASSQEAAETQYF | TRBJ2-5 | TRBV4-3
CASSSRDRGLLDTQYF | TRBJ2-3 | TRBV13
CASSFGQGAHEQYF | TRBJ2-7 | TRBV5-1
CASSLWAAGANVLTF | TRBJ2-6 | TRBV11-1
CASSGRTGEREKLFF | TRBJ1-4 | TRBV11-2
CASSTTGNYGYTF | TRBJ1-2 | TRBV28
CASSSLRPDGIQETQYF | TRBJ2-5 | TRBV27
CASSYFADEQYF | TRBJ2-7 | TRBV6-5
CASSQDPYGEQFF | TRBJ2-1 | TRBV4-1
CSVVIGQGSYGYTF | TRBJ1-2 | TRBV29-1
CASSPYFWANDYEQYF | . | TRBV27
CAWSVTRRKPYYQETQYF | TRBJ2-5 | TRBV30
CASSFAESNSPLHF | TRBJ1-6 | TRBV7-9
CASSSGTASYEQYF | TRBJ2-7 | TRBV9
CASSPDRYNQPQHF | TRBJ1-5 | TRBV5-4
CSVEGGTDYGYTF | TRBJ1-2 | TRBV29-1
CASSSPRNTGELFF | TRBJ2-2 | TRBV7-9
CATPGGAGSYNEQFF | TRBJ2-1 | TRBV2
CASSQEDEDSYEQYF | TRBJ2-7 | TRBV4-3
CASSSSPGGEGQPQHF | TRBJ1-5 | TRBV5-6
CASSLQGSGANVLTF | TRBJ2-6 | TRBV5-6
CASAARDPNRGYTF | TRBJ1-2 | TRBV5-1
CASSTTSGGANEQYF | TRBJ2-7 | TRBV5-4
CASSYAGTRGTDTQYF | TRBJ2-3 | TRBV6-5
CASSQDPAGASRTGELFF | TRBJ2-2 | TRBV4-3
CASGTALQETQYF | TRBJ2-5 | TRBV4-3
CASGSPRHYEQYF | TRBJ2-7 | TRBV13
CASSLWPGGSPLHF | TRBJ1-6 | TRBV7-6
CASSQVGSGQPQHF | TRBJ1-5 | TRBV4-1
CASSEFEDAQPQHF | TRBJ1-5 | TRBV6-1